This TCR beta chain was profiled in a study of cytomegalovirus exposure and HLA in healthy donors. Both 60 Vbeta primers and 13 Jbeta primers went into the PCR. Generated by immunoSEQ multiplex PCR, the TCRdb table keeps only in-frame clones and is missing some. Here the sample spans 150,000 to 200,000 clones, roughly 80% being singletons. The V gene's germline CDR1 is LNHDA and CDR2 SQIVND (reference sequence). CDR3 length: 12 amino acids. V was shortened by 6 bases and J by 7 bases, with 12 bases between the two germline ends. Likely unrecorded immune exposures existed in these nominally healthy donors. Overall study results and limits: The authors later found most CMV-associated TCR beta chains appeared HLA-restricted. Donors belonging to an Asian-associated ancestry cluster reportedly showed fewer N-insertions in productive TCRs than the roughly 670-donor mean, according to what a later analysis found. Three CMV-associated chains were confirmed in vitro to be specific for CMV antigens.

For this clone: The target antigen is unknown.

Sequencing input: PBMCs. This receptor was taken from a man in his fifties in good health and CMV-seropositive. The chain couples TRBV19 to TRBJ1-2; tentative D call: TRBD1 (5 bases). Here the CDR3 DNA reads TGTGCCAGTAGCCGGGGCGGGGGTGGCTACACCTTC. Translating it yields CASSRGGGGYTF. Supplemented by reference TRBV19 and TRBJ1-2, the full variable domain reads DGGITQSPKYLFRKEGQNVTLSCEQNLNHDAMYWYRQDPGQGLRLIYYSQIVNDFQKGDIAEGYSVSREKKESFPLTVTSAQKNPTAFYLCASSRGGGGYTFGSGTRLTVV.